The present entry profiles one T cell receptor (beta chain) with its context. Its antigen remains unknown. Molecular identifiers with 6-nucleotide sample barcodes were added during cDNA synthesis via template switching. TCRdb re-called the 5' RACE reads and gives one entry per CDR3 protein, without DNA. The sample is made up of approximately 85,000 distinct CDR3 sequences, and the top ten hold 7.4% of it. The record originates from a study of monozygotic twins with inflammatory bowel disease. Germline loops: CDR1 SGHAT, CDR2 FQNNGV. The length of the CDR3 is 14 residues. General study results and limits: Among IBD patients, TCRbeta diversity (inverse Simpson) was lower than in healthy co-twins. Differing T cell subtypes remained indistinguishable. Patient-specific immunosuppressive treatments may have made repertoires more variable.

The receptor's source is a human donor with ulcerative colitis or Crohn's disease, or a healthy co-twin of an affected twin (not recorded which). Sequenced sample: blood. The V gene is TRBV11-2, the J gene TRBJ1-3. This chain's CDR3 is CASSHIGSGNTIYF. Full variable domain (outside the CDR3, taken from reference TRBV11-2 and TRBJ1-3): EAGVAQSPRYKIIEKRQSVAFWCNPISGHATLYWYQQILGQGPKLLIQFQNNGVVDDSQLPKDRFSAERLKGVDSTLKIQPAKLEDSAVYLCASSHIGSGNTIYFGEGSWLTVV.